This passage covers 21 T cell receptor beta chains from one sample sequenced in a study of PD-1 blockade in classical Hodgkin lymphoma. Repertoires were generated with immunoSEQ multiplex PCR, while TCRdb's copy carries only in-frame clones and drops some. The sample holds some 23,000 clones, nearly 95% seen once. Time point given: newly diagnosed, previously untreated cHL patient sample. The sample comprised peripheral blood mononuclear cells (PBMCs). The receptors shown here come from a human donor with classical Hodgkin lymphoma.

This sequence joins TRBV5-4 and TRBJ1-1; 7 nucleotides match TRBD1. This CDR3 is built from 14 residues. Germline CDR1 is SGHNT and CDR2 is YYREEE (reference sequence). J gave up 7 bases and V 3 bases, and 9 bases lay outside the gene matches. In nucleotides, the CDR3 is TGTGCCAGCAGCTCTACAGGGGTCTGGGGTGAAGCTTTCTTT. It translates to CASSSTGVWGEAFF. Combining the CDR3 with reference TRBV5-4 and TRBJ1-1 gives the whole variable domain ETGVTQSPTHLIKTRGQQVTLRCSSQSGHNTVSWYQQALGQGPQFIFQYYREEENGRGNFPPRFSGLQFPNYSSELNVNALELDDSALYLCASSSTGVWGEAFFGQGTRLTVV.

The chain recombines TRBV10-1 with TRBJ2-1; 9 bases line up with TRBD2. The V gene end was trimmed by 4 bases and the J gene end by 8 bases; junction bases not matched to a gene: 9. The germline V gene encodes CDR1 WNHNN and CDR2 SYGVQD (reference sequence). The CDR3 is made up of 15 amino acids. CDR3 nucleotide sequence: TGCGCCAGCAGTGGGATTAGCGGGAGCGTGGATGAGCAGTTCTTC. Translated: CASSGISGSVDEQFF.

The chain joins TRBV6-5 to TRBJ2-1, with 11 bases aligning to TRBD1. CDR1 and CDR2 (germline): MNHEY, SVGAGI. The CDR3 is made up of 15 amino acids. The ends lost 6 bases at V and 7 bases at J; junction bases unmatched: 8. CDR3 amino acids: CASSLGQGVFNEQFF. DNA for the CDR3: TGTGCCAGCAGCTTGGGACAGGGGGTGTTTAATGAGCAGTTCTTC.

The chain carries TRBV2 and TRBJ2-5; TRBD2 is a possible D gene (6 bases). CDR3 size: 12 residues. Trimming pared 6 bases from V and 5 bases from J, leaving 10 bases between. CDR1 is SNHLY and CDR2 is FYNNEI in the germline V gene. The CDR3 region is CASRGGGETQYF. The CDR3 coding sequence is TGTGCCAGCAGGGGAGGAGGGGAGACCCAGTACTTC.

This chain joins TRBV6-1 and TRBJ1-3, with 7 bases fitting TRBD1. This CDR3 has 15 residues. Germline CDR1 and CDR2: MNHNS and SASEGT. The V gene end was trimmed by 4 bases and the J gene end by 2 bases; junction bases not matched to a gene: 5. The CDR3 is CASSGGTAAGNTIYF. The CDR3, as DNA: TGTGCCAGCAGTGGAGGGACAGCAGCTGGAAACACCATATATTTT.

The chain links TRBV30 to TRBJ1-1; D unresolved. CDR1 is GTSNPN, CDR2 SVGIG, per germline (reference sequence). The CDR3 totals 11 residues. The V end was cut by 4 bases, the J end by 1 base, with 4 bases between. CDR3 sequence reads: CAWTRNTEAFF. The CDR3 DNA reads as TGTGCCTGGACCAGGAACACTGAAGCTTTCTTT.

The chain couples TRBV9 to TRBJ2-7; 9 bases line up with TRBD2. This CDR3 has 14 residues. V was pared by 3 bases and J by 3 bases, with 4 bases of the junction left unmatched. Germline CDR1 reads SGDLS; CDR2 reads YYNGEE. The CDR3 nucleotides are TGTGCCAGCAGCGCCGGGACTAGCAACTACGAGCAGTACTTC. Protein product: CASSAGTSNYEQYF. The whole variable domain, filled in from reference TRBV9 and TRBJ2-7, reads DSGVTQTPKHLITATGQRVTLRCSPRSGDLSVYWYQQSLDQGLQFLIQYYNGEERAKGNILERFSAQQFPDLHSELNLSSLELGDSALYFCASSAGTSNYEQYFGPGTRLTVT.

This clone was recorded once. The chain couples TRBV27 to TRBJ2-1; 8 bases agree with TRBD2. Trimming removed 3 bases from V and 2 bases from J; junction bases left unmatched: 0. Germline CDR1 is MNHEY and CDR2 is SMNVEV (reference sequence). The CDR3 sequence is 14 residues long. CDR3 sequence reads: CASSFSGAYNEQFF. The CDR3 DNA sequence: TGTGCCAGCAGTTTTAGCGGGGCCTACAATGAGCAGTTCTTC.

The table lists this clone with a few counts. This chain uses TRBV19 with TRBJ1-2, with a weak D call TRBD1 (5 bases). Germline loops: CDR1 LNHDA, CDR2 SQIVND (reference sequence). Trimming left V 5 bases short and J 7 bases short, with 11 bases between. The CDR3 is 12 amino acids. This CDR3 is CASSVGDGGYTF. CDR3 in DNA: TGTGCCAGTAGTGTAGGGGACGGTGGCTACACCTTC.

The rearrangement uses TRBV2 and TRBJ1-6; D is unclear. Germline values: CDR1 SNHLY, CDR2 FYNNEI. V gave up 5 bases and J gave up 6 bases, with 20 bases separating them. CDR3 length equals 17 residues. The CDR3 nucleotides are TGTGCCAGCAGTCCCCCGCCCCGGCAGGACCCTAATTCACCCCTCCACTTT. Translating it yields CASSPPPRQDPNSPLHF. The full variable domain, its missing parts supplied by reference TRBV2 and TRBJ1-6, is EPEVTQTPSHQVTQMGQEVILRCVPISNHLYFYWYRQILGQKVEFLVSFYNNEISEKSEIFDDQFSVERPDGSNFTLKIRSTKLEDSAMYFCASSPPPRQDPNSPLHFGNGTRLTVT.

The V and J genes are TRBV9 and TRBJ1-6; possible D gene TRBD1, 5 bases. Per germline, CDR1 SGDLS and CDR2 YYNGEE. The CDR3 covers 14 residues. The V end was cut by 1 base, the J end by 8 bases, with 10 bases between. Here the CDR3 DNA reads TGTGCCAGCAGCGTACGGGGGAGGGATTCACCCCTCCACTTT. It specifies CASSVRGRDSPLHF.

The rearrangement uses TRBV4-3 and TRBJ1-2; perhaps TRBD1 as D (6 bases). Trimming shortened V by 3 bases and J by 6 bases, and 11 bases separated the two germline ends. CDR1 and CDR2 (germline): LGHNA, YSLEER. The CDR3 extends over 13 amino acids. The CDR3 DNA follows: TGCGCCAGCAGCCAGGGAAAGGGGGATGGCTACACCTTC. Translation gives CASSQGKGDGYTF.

This chain uses TRBV5-4 with TRBJ2-1, with TRBD1 matching 9 bases. The CDR3 covers 15 residues. The germline CDR1 and CDR2 sequences are SGHNT and YYREEE (reference sequence). V lost 1 base and J lost 9; bases outside the gene matches: 8. The chain's CDR3 is CASSLLRDRDSEQFF. The CDR3 DNA is TGTGCCAGCAGCTTGTTGAGGGACAGGGATAGTGAGCAGTTCTTC.

The rearrangement links TRBV15 to TRBJ1-6; 7 nucleotides line up with TRBD1. Trimming took 0 bases from V and 12 from J; bases not matched to a gene: 8. The V gene's germline CDR1 is LNHNV and CDR2 YYDKDF (reference sequence). This CDR3 is 15 amino acids long. The DNA of the CDR3 is TGTGCCACCAGCAGAGATTTGGACAGGATGATACCCCTCCACTTT. This translates into CATSRDLDRMIPLHF. The whole variable domain, filled in from reference TRBV15 and TRBJ1-6, reads DAMVIQNPRYQVTQFGKPVTLSCSQTLNHNVMYWYQQKSSQAPKLLFHYYDKDFNNEADTPDNFQSRRPNTSFCFLDIRSPGLGDTAMYLCATSRDLDRMIPLHFGNGTRLTVT.

In this sample, this clone turned up once. The chain combines TRBV4-2 with TRBJ1-1; D ambiguous. V shed 0 bases and J shed 1 base, with 12 bases lying between them. CDR1 and CDR2 (germline): LGHNA, YNFKEQ. The CDR3 is 16 residues long. CDR3 coding DNA: TGTGCCAGCAGCCAAGATCGGGGAATGCAGAACACTGAAGCTTTCTTT. Translated: CASSQDRGMQNTEAFF.

J is TRBJ2-1 and V is TRBV6-5; 10 nucleotides agree with TRBD2. From germline, CDR1 is MNHEY and CDR2 SVGAGI. This CDR3 contains 15 residues. The trim removed 7 bases at V and 0 bases at J, leaving 3 bases unmatched. CDR3 DNA: TGTGCCAGCATGAGCGGGAGGGCCTCCTACAATGAGCAGTTCTTC. Amino acid sequence: CASMSGRASYNEQFF.

This clone was observed a handful of times. The J gene is TRBJ1-1, the V gene TRBV6-5, with D hard to call. The CDR3 length is 13 residues. V lost 4 bases and J 1 base, leaving 7 bases between the germline ends. Germline V gene lookup returns CDR1 MNHEY and CDR2 SVGAGI. In DNA, the CDR3 is TGTGCCAGCAGTTTTACCGAGAACACTGAAGCTTTCTTT. The encoded protein is CASSFTENTEAFF.

This clone came up once. The chain couples TRBV29-1 to TRBJ1-1, with no clear D. The germline V and J ends were trimmed by 4 bases and 1 base, with 7 bases remaining between them. The CDR3 covers 12 residues. CDR1 is SQVTM, CDR2 ANQGSEA, per germline. CDR3 sequence reads: CSVARRNTEAFF. The CDR3 DNA sequence: TGCAGCGTTGCCAGGAGGAACACTGAAGCTTTCTTT. The variable domain in full, with the rest retrieved from reference TRBV29-1 and TRBJ1-1, is SAVISQKPSRDICQRGTSLTIQCQVDSQVTMMFWYRQQPGQSLTLIATANQGSEATYESGFVIDKFPISRPNLTFSTLTVSNMSPEDSSIYLCSVARRNTEAFFGQGTRLTVV.

J is TRBJ2-7 and V is TRBV11-2; D uncertain. Germline lookup yields CDR1 SGHAT and CDR2 FQNNGV. This CDR3 has 13 amino acids. V lost 5 bases to trimming and J lost 5 bases, with 13 bases between them. The CDR3 sequence: CASSQKRIHEQYF. The CDR3 coding sequence is TGTGCCAGCAGCCAAAAGAGAATCCACGAGCAGTACTTC.

The V and J genes are TRBV7-8 and TRBJ2-7; TRBD2 is a possible D gene (6 bases). This CDR3 is 12 amino acids long. CDR1 and CDR2 from the germline V gene are SGHVS and FQNEAQ. V lost 4 bases and J lost 4, with 8 bases in between. The CDR3 DNA reads as TGTGCCAGCAGCTCCCGGGAGTACGAGCAGTACTTC. Translated: CASSSREYEQYF.

The rearrangement links TRBV2 to TRBJ1-2, with a weak D call TRBD1 (5 bases). This CDR3 has 15 amino acids. Trimming pared 0 bases from V and 2 bases from J, leaving 10 bases between. Per the germline V gene, CDR1 is SNHLY and CDR2 is FYNNEI. CDR3 in amino acids: CASSEAGLRNYGYTF. The CDR3 coding sequence is TGTGCCAGCAGTGAAGCGGGGCTCAGAAACTATGGCTACACCTTC.